This paragraph covers one T cell receptor beta chain sequence. These data belong to a study of blood T cell repertoires in COVID-19. TCRdb keeps only in-frame clones here, not all; method: immunoSEQ multiplex PCR. The sample yields about 98,000 clones, more than 90% seen once. The CDR3 is 12 residues long. Germline CDR1 is MNHEY and CDR2 is SVGEGT. Trimming cost V 5 bases and J 8 bases, with 7 bases left between them. Sequenced sample: peripheral blood. The chain is built from TRBV6-2 or TRBV6-3 and TRBJ1-6; D uncertain. The sequence derives from a man aged 18 to 35 with acute or convalescent COVID-19. The CDR3: CASSRLDSPLHF. Here the CDR3 DNA reads TGTGCCAGCAGTCGGCTAGATTCACCCCTCCACTTT.